The 17 T cell receptor beta chains given below trace back to one sample, sequenced in a study of T-cell memory formation after mild COVID-19 (dated by TCRdb to 2020 to 2023). The receptor library was made with 5' RACE. Sequencing relied on an Illumina NovaSeq 6000. TCRdb itself trimmed the public reads at Q25 with fastp, ran MiXCR and retained productive beta chains. Every CDR3 protein is listed once, alongside the most common genes and DNA of its rows. The sample contains 550,000 to 600,000 distinct CDR3 sequences, about 20% of them found a single time. The ten largest clones represent about 8.7% of the sample. Sequencing input: PBMCs or a T cell subset sorted from them (not recorded which). The origin of the receptors is an adult woman who had mild COVID-19 (a few samples of this study predate the infection). The sample titles of this study are shuffled in the database, so cell type and time point are left out; the donor was told from shared clones.

The gene calls are TRBV7-9 and TRBJ1-4; 7 bases are a match to TRBD1. The CDR3 spans 15 residues. Germline assignment: CDR1 SEHNR and CDR2 FQNEAQ (reference sequence). The junction had 8 bases not matched to a gene; V was cut back by 5 bases and J by 5 bases. CDR3 in amino acids: CASSIGQAGNEKLFF. The CDR3 DNA sequence: TGTGCCAGCAGCATTGGACAGGCAGGGAATGAAAAACTGTTTTTT.

There are a few counts of this clonotype. The J gene is TRBJ2-3, the V gene TRBV6-5; perhaps D is TRBD1 or TRBD2 (5 bases each). V was cut by 4 bases and J by 3 bases, with 14 bases left in between. The CDR3 has 15 residues. Per the germline V gene, CDR1 is MNHEY and CDR2 is SVGAGI. The DNA of the CDR3 is TGTGCCAGCAGTTTATCCCCCGGGGCGACAGATACGCAGTATTTT. As protein: CASSLSPGATDTQYF.

The chain employs TRBV6-1 and TRBJ2-1; TRBD2 matches 10 bases. J lost 8 bases, V lost 4 bases, and 5 bases had no gene match. The germline V gene has CDR1 MNHNS and CDR2 SASEGT. The CDR3 is 14 amino acids. Written as DNA, the CDR3 is TGTGCCAGCAGTGCCACTAGCGGGGTTTATGAGCAGTTCTTC. Its translation is CASSATSGVYEQFF.

V is TRBV10-3 and J is TRBJ1-1; 10 bases map to TRBD1. The ends lost 6 bases at V and 3 bases at J; junction bases unmatched: 7. Germline loops: CDR1 ENHRY, CDR2 SYGVKD. The CDR3 extends over 15 amino acids. The CDR3 DNA reads TGTGCCATCAGCGTTGACAGGGGGCGGGACACTGAAGCTTTCTTT. It codes for CAISVDRGRDTEAFF.

This clonotype was found a few times. V gene TRBV6-6 combines with J gene TRBJ1-1; D might be TRBD1 (5 bases). The CDR3 has 15 amino acids. Germline lookup yields CDR1 MNHNY and CDR2 SVGAGI (reference sequence). V dropped 5 bases and J dropped 1 base, with 14 bases sitting between them. In nucleotides, the CDR3 is TGTGCCAGCAGTCAGCCGGGGCTCGGGAACACTGAAGCTTTCTTT. Its protein is CASSQPGLGNTEAFF.

This clonotype turned up a few times. This chain links TRBV5-1 with TRBJ1-1, with TRBD1 identical over 12 bases. V gave up 0 bases and J gave up 5 bases; unmatched junction bases: 5. The CDR3 is made up of 16 amino acids. Germline CDR1 reads SGHRS; CDR2 reads YFSETQ. CDR3 region: CASSLAGGQGATEAFF. The CDR3 DNA sequence: TGCGCCAGCAGCTTGGCCGGGGGACAGGGGGCGACTGAAGCTTTCTTT.

The chain joins TRBV29-1 to TRBJ2-7; no definite D call. Germline CDR1 SQVTM, CDR2 ANQGSEA. This CDR3 spans 11 amino acids. CDR3 in DNA: TGCAGAAGGACGCTCTCCTACGAGCAGTACTTC. Amino acid sequence: CRRTLSYEQYF.

This clonotype was seen more than once but under ten times. The V and J genes are TRBV5-1 and TRBJ2-7; D not certain. The CDR3 sequence is 14 residues long. Germline V lookup: CDR1 SGHRS, CDR2 YFSETQ. The V and J ends lost 0 bases and 5 bases respectively, with 12 bases between them. CDR3 sequence: CASSLGSGIDEQYF. The CDR3, as DNA: TGCGCCAGCAGCTTGGGTTCAGGTATCGACGAGCAGTACTTC. Together with reference TRBV5-1 and TRBJ2-7, the CDR3 gives the full variable domain: KAGVTQTPRYLIKTRGQQVTLSCSPISGHRSVSWYQQTPGQGLQFLFEYFSETQRNKGNFPGRFSGRQFSNSRSEMNVSTLELGDSALYLCASSLGSGIDEQYFGPGTRLTVT.

This clonotype has just a few counts. The chain joins TRBV29-1 to TRBJ2-1; 7 nucleotides align to TRBD2. Germline V lookup: CDR1 SQVTM, CDR2 ANQGSEA. Trimming at V came to 8 bases and at J to 5 bases, leaving 12 bases not matched to a gene. The CDR3 consists of 14 residues. CDR3 residues: CSLYRGRANNEQFF. DNA for the CDR3: TGCAGCCTCTATCGGGGGAGGGCCAACAATGAGCAGTTCTTC.

J is TRBJ1-6 and V is TRBV7-8; no reliable D call. V was trimmed by 7 bases and J by 7 bases, leaving 8 bases between them. The length of the CDR3 is 12 residues. Germline CDR1 and CDR2: SGHVS and FQNEAQ. As DNA, the CDR3 is TGTGCCAGCAAAAGGGTGAATTCACCCCTCCACTTT. Translation: CASKRVNSPLHF.

Points on this clonotype: Sequence at one end of the junction differs from germline and may be a read error. The CDR3 coding sequence is TGCAGTGCTAGAGCTCCCCTGGAGCGGTACTTC. Protein sequence: CSARAPLERYF. The V gene is TRBV20-1, the J gene TRBJ2-7; no reliable D call. The CDR3 is made up of 11 amino acids. The germline gives CDR1 DFQATT, CDR2 SNEGSKA (reference sequence).

V gene TRBV20-1 combines with J gene TRBJ1-5; D unresolved. The CDR3 loop spans 16 amino acids. V was pared by 1 base and J by 2 bases, with 15 bases between. Germline CDR1 DFQATT, CDR2 SNEGSKA (reference sequence). The CDR3 DNA is TGCAGTGCTAGAGTAGATGGCTCTCCGGGCAATCAGCCCCAGCATTTT. It translates to CSARVDGSPGNQPQHF.

This clonotype appeared a single time. The rearrangement links TRBV9 to TRBJ2-5, with D possibly being TRBD1 (5 bases). V lost 0 bases, J lost 5 bases, and 11 bases lay in between. The CDR3 sequence is 14 residues long. Germline-derived CDR1 and CDR2 are SGDLS and YYNGEE. In nucleotides, the CDR3 is TGTGCCAGCAGCGTAGGGGTGAAGGGGGAGACCCAGTACTTC. It yields the protein CASSVGVKGETQYF. Combining the CDR3 with reference TRBV9 and TRBJ2-5 gives the whole variable domain DSGVTQTPKHLITATGQRVTLRCSPRSGDLSVYWYQQSLDQGLQFLIQYYNGEERAKGNILERFSAQQFPDLHSELNLSSLELGDSALYFCASSVGVKGETQYFGPGTRLLVL.

The gene calls are TRBV5-1 and TRBJ1-1; the match to TRBD1 covers 7 bases. Germline values: CDR1 SGHRS, CDR2 YFSETQ. V lost 0 bases to trimming and J lost 0 bases; unmatched junction nucleotides: 11. The CDR3 covers 18 residues. CDR3 bases: TGCGCCAGCAGCTTGGTGAGGGACAGCGGCTTCATGAACACTGAAGCTTTCTTT. Translation: CASSLVRDSGFMNTEAFF.

This clonotype showed up just a few times. This chain connects TRBV28 to TRBJ1-1, with D uncertain. The CDR3 is 14 residues long. V was clipped by 1 base and J by 3 bases, with 9 bases between them. CDR1 and CDR2 from the germline V gene are MDHEN and SYDVKM. CDR3 coding DNA: TGTGCCAGCAGTTTATTTTGGGCAGACACTGAAGCTTTCTTT. Amino acid sequence: CASSLFWADTEAFF.

This clonotype has only a few counts. The chain has TRBV7-6 and TRBJ2-5; 11 bases match TRBD2. CDR1 and CDR2 (germline): SGHVS, FNYEAQ. With V trimmed by 6 bases and J by 4 bases, 10 bases remained unmatched. The CDR3 length is 16 residues. As DNA, the CDR3 is TGTGCCAGCAGACAAACTAGCGGGGGTTATGGAGAGACCCAGTACTTC. Translating it yields CASRQTSGGYGETQYF. The variable domain in full, completed from reference TRBV7-6 and TRBJ2-5, reads GAGVSQSPRYKVTKRGQDVALRCDPISGHVSLYWYRQALGQGPEFLTYFNYEAQQDKSGLPNDRFSAERPEGSISTLTIQRTEQRDSAMYRCASRQTSGGYGETQYFGPGTRLLVL.

The chain links TRBV9 to TRBJ1-6; weak D call: TRBD1 (6 bases). The V end lost 3 bases, the J end lost 6 bases, and 10 bases lay between the germline ends. The CDR3 is 14 residues long. Germline CDR1 reads SGDLS; CDR2 reads YYNGEE. The CDR3 region has the DNA TGTGCCAGCAGCGCACGACAGGCTAATTCACCCCTCCACTTT. Encoded protein: CASSARQANSPLHF.